This T cell receptor beta chain was retrieved from a study of blood T cell repertoires in COVID-19 (TCRdb year 2020). In terms of the full investigation: Samples covering the acute and convalescent phases of COVID-19 were provided by collaborators in the United States, Italy and Spain. A de-identified subject ID, COVID-19 status, age in years and sex were almost always included in the sample metadata. Samples were obtained from the ongoing ImmuneRACE study (first 160 participants) and from about 1,300 subjects provided by 6 global collaborators. The material from the prospective study consisted of cDNA or gDNA derived from T cells, B-cell-depleted T cells, or PBMCs. A freely available public database, intended as a resource for researchers studying the immune response to SARS-CoV-2, is where the repertoires were released. Where available, HLA class I and class II types were taken from metadata supplied by the sample provider and were not determined by assay-based typing. Subjects who had been exposed to COVID-19, were actively infected with it, or had recovered from it provided the deeply sampled blood TCRbeta repertoires that made up the dataset.

Study-level results and caveats: The quantity of clinical and demographic metadata differed by source and by participant and was supplied without curation.

This clone was seen only a few times. Its antigen is unknown. No base qualities exist here, and no much larger clone lies one base off it. Each collaborating institution followed its own protocols to collect whole blood in K2EDTA tubes. For TCRbeta analysis, collaborator samples were shipped as frozen whole blood, as isolated PBMCs, or as DNA extracted from either sample type. Reading from cysteine to phenylalanine, the CDR3 counts 15 amino acids. The kept DNA is CDR3 alone, 45 bases in frame from the first base. The germline V gene yields SNHLY for CDR1 and FYNNEI for CDR2. V is clipped by 6 bases and J by 4 bases, and the sequence between their germline boundaries is 16 bases long. The immunoSEQ Assay, a bias-controlled multiplex PCR, was used to amplify TCRbeta CDR3 regions from genomic DNA. As for how the authors treated the data: Nucleated cell counts per sample were estimated from amplification of reference gene primers within the assay. Sequence reads were collapsed and filtered to measure the absolute abundance of every unique TCRbeta CDR3 rearrangement. For each sample, productive Simpson clonality was calculated as the square root of Simpson's diversity index across productive rearrangements. As stored in TCRdb, this immuneACCESS dataset retains in-frame rearrangements with V and J assigned. A fraction of the clones does not appear; measured against another copy, unresolved V genes explain less than half of the discrepancy, and the remainder lacks a known reason. The V and J calls and clone size were taken over from that table, and D and trimming were inferred from the DNA. Within this sample are approximately 280,000 clones, with 70% to 90% of them counted one time only. Approximately 11% of the sample is in the top ten clones.

The TCR originated in a woman in her 70s with acute or convalescent COVID-19. The sample was peripheral blood. The chain is encoded by TRBV2 joined to TRBJ1-5; too little of a D gene remains to name it. CDR3 loop: CASRREREGNQPQHF. The sequenced DNA is TGTGCCAGCAGACGGGAGAGGGAAGGGAATCAGCCCCAGCATTTT.